There are a few counts of the clone carrying this T cell receptor (beta chain). Its antigen is not identified. This sample was taken from a study of T-cell memory formation after mild COVID-19. Germline loops: CDR1 SGHAT, CDR2 FQNNGV. The CDR3 has 13 residues. Trimming stripped 5 bases from V and 3 bases from J, with 11 bases between. 5'RACE with constant-segment primers built TCRalpha and TCRbeta cDNA libraries with UMIs. TCRdb recomputed calls from the 5' RACE reads with MiXCR, one row per CDR3 protein. The data hold 250,000 to 300,000 distinct CDR3 sequences, with around 16% observed a single time. The study's findings and limits: The authors left the SARS-CoV-2 specificity of second-wave clones peaking on day 37 unconfirmed.

The source material was PBMCs or a T cell subset sorted from them (not recorded which). The clonotype was recovered from a man between 18 and 29 years old who had mild COVID-19 (a few samples of this study predate the infection). Cell type and time point are not known. The V call is TRBV11-2, the J call TRBJ2-7, with D perhaps TRBD1 or TRBD2 (5 bases each). The CDR3 DNA follows: TGTGCCAGCAGCGAGGGGTTTGGCTACGAGCAGTACTTC. Translation gives CASSEGFGYEQYF.